These 11 T cell receptor beta chains originate from one sample sequenced in a study of identical twins. MiXCR, applied by TCRdb to the 5' RACE reads, yields one record per CDR3 protein. The repertoire holds 400,000 to 550,000 distinct CDR3 sequences, with 24% as singletons. The same sample was also studied in work on T cells expressing NK-cell markers.

Sample: CD4+ T cells sorted from blood. The receptors originated from a woman younger than 30 in good health.

This clonotype turned up a few times. The chain carries TRBV7-9 and TRBJ2-1, with D tentatively TRBD2 (5 bases). Per the germline V gene, CDR1 is SEHNR and CDR2 is FQNEAQ (reference sequence). The V gene lost 3 bases and the J gene lost 8 bases, with 8 bases spanning the gap. The CDR3 covers 12 residues. The CDR3 loop is CASSFPGYEQFF. CDR3 nucleotide sequence: TGTGCCAGCAGCTTTCCGGGGTATGAGCAGTTCTTC.

The chain couples TRBV10-3 to TRBJ2-1; TRBD2 agrees at 12 bases. Germline loops: CDR1 ENHRY, CDR2 SYGVKD. Unmatched junction bases numbered 4, after V lost 6 bases and J lost 7 bases. The CDR3 totals 14 residues. CDR3 nucleotide sequence: TGTGCCATCAGAGGGACTAGCGGGTGGAATGAGCAGTTCTTC. Translated, it gives CAIRGTSGWNEQFF.

The chain links TRBV12-5 to TRBJ2-6, with unresolved D. CDR3 length equals 14 residues. CDR1 is LGHNT, CDR2 FRNRAP, per germline. Trimming stripped 2 bases from V and 6 bases from J, with 8 bases between. For the CDR3, the DNA is TGTGCTAGTGGTTTGATGGTAGCGGCCAACGTCCTGACTTTC. Translating it yields CASGLMVAANVLTF. The complete variable domain, with remaining parts taken from reference TRBV12-5 and TRBJ2-6, reads DARVTQTPRHKVTEMGQEVTMRCQPILGHNTVFWYRQTMMQGLELLAYFRNRAPLDDSGMPKDRFSAEMPDATLATLKIQPSEPRDSAVYFCASGLMVAANVLTFGAGSRLTVL.

V is TRBV27 and J is TRBJ2-3; the D gene is possibly TRBD1 (6 bases). This CDR3 contains 16 residues. Germline-derived CDR1 and CDR2 are MNHEY and SMNVEV (reference sequence). Trimming took 3 bases from V and 5 from J, leaving 18 bases between them. The CDR3 DNA is TGTGCCAGCAGTTTTCTTCGGACAGTCAACCTAGATACGCAGTATTTT. Its protein is CASSFLRTVNLDTQYF.

In its sample, this clonotype was seen a few times. The chain joins TRBV20-1 to TRBJ2-3; 8 positions match TRBD2. Trimming cost V 8 bases and J 6 bases; bases outside gene matches: 7. The CDR3 length is 12 residues. Per germline, CDR1 DFQATT and CDR2 SNEGSKA (reference sequence). The CDR3 DNA follows: TGCAGTCCCCGAGAGCGGGGGGATACGCAGTATTTT. This encodes CSPRERGDTQYF.

The chain joins TRBV7-6 to TRBJ2-3; 7 positions agree with TRBD1. The germline V gene has CDR1 SGHVS and CDR2 FNYEAQ. This CDR3 comprises 17 residues. The junction had 11 bases not matched to a gene; V was cut back by 4 bases and J by 1 base. In nucleotides, the CDR3 is TGTGCCAGCAGCTACAGGACAGGACCGACAGGCACAGATACGCAGTATTTT. It translates to CASSYRTGPTGTDTQYF. Looking up the rest from reference TRBV7-6 and TRBJ2-3 gives the full variable domain: GAGVSQSPRYKVTKRGQDVALRCDPISGHVSLYWYRQALGQGPEFLTYFNYEAQQDKSGLPNDRFSAERPEGSISTLTIQRTEQRDSAMYRCASSYRTGPTGTDTQYFGPGTRLTVL.

This chain connects TRBV4-1 to TRBJ2-4, with 8 bases that match TRBD2. CDR3 size: 16 residues. The V and J ends lost 4 bases and 0 bases, in that order; junction bases with no gene match: 5. Germline V CDR1 and CDR2: MGHRA, YSYEKL. The CDR3 DNA sequence: TGCGCCAGCAGCCCTTCTAGCGGGTTAGCCAAAAACATTCAGTACTTC. Protein product: CASSPSSGLAKNIQYF.

This clonotype was seen a handful of times. The V call is TRBV24-1, the J call TRBJ1-5; no firm D call. The CDR3 is 12 residues long. The V gene's germline CDR1 is KGHDR and CDR2 SFDVKD. V lost 3 bases to trimming and J lost 4 bases, with 3 bases between them. The CDR3 protein is CATSDQNQPQHF. CDR3 sequence (DNA): TGTGCCACCAGTGATCAGAATCAGCCCCAGCATTTT.

The V gene is TRBV6-1, the J gene TRBJ2-2; 10 nucleotides line up with TRBD1. With 6 bases clipped from V and 7 bases from J, the junction kept 14 bases outside the gene matches. The CDR3 has 17 amino acids. The germline CDR1 and CDR2 sequences are MNHNS and SASEGT. As DNA, the CDR3 is TGTGCCAGCAGCCGCCGGGACAGGGGAGGTCGGGGCGGGGAGCTGTTTTTT. It translates to CASSRRDRGGRGGELFF.

This clonotype has a handful of counts. The V gene is TRBV20-1, the J gene TRBJ1-4; D is perhaps TRBD1 (5 bases). The germline V gene has CDR1 DFQATT and CDR2 SNEGSKA (reference sequence). The germline V and J ends were trimmed by 0 bases and 15 bases, with 17 bases remaining between them. The CDR3 length is 13 residues. The CDR3 bases are TGCAGTGCTAGAGATCGAACCGGGACTGACTTGTTTTTT. Translated, it gives CSARDRTGTDLFF.

The genes are TRBV9 and TRBJ2-3; D remains unclear. V lost 0 bases and J lost 1, with 21 bases in between. This CDR3 has 19 amino acids. Germline CDR1 reads SGDLS; CDR2 reads YYNGEE. CDR3 residues: CASSVAPKLQGTGTDTQYF. DNA for the CDR3: TGTGCCAGCAGCGTAGCTCCCAAACTGCAAGGAACTGGCACAGATACGCAGTATTTT.